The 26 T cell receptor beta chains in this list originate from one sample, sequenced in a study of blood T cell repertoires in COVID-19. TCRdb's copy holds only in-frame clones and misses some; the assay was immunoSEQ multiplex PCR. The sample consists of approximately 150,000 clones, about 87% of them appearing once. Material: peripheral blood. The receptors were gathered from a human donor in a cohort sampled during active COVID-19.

For the CDR3, the DNA is TGCGCCAGCAGCCCGGCGGGGCTAGCGGGACTGGGGTCCTACAATGAGCAGTTCTTC. Translated: CASSPAGLAGLGSYNEQFF. This chain uses TRBV4-1 with TRBJ2-1, with 9 bases matching TRBD2. Losses at the gene ends were 4 bases for V and 1 base for J; bases not matched to a gene: 14. The CDR3 length is 19 residues. Germline V CDR1 and CDR2: MGHRA, YSYEKL.

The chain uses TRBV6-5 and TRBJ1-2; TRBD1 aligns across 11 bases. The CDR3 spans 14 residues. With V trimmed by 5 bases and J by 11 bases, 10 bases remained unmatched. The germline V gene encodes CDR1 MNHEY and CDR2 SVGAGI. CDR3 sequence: CASSMAPGQGAYTF. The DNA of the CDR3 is TGTGCCAGCAGTATGGCCCCCGGACAGGGGGCATACACCTTC.

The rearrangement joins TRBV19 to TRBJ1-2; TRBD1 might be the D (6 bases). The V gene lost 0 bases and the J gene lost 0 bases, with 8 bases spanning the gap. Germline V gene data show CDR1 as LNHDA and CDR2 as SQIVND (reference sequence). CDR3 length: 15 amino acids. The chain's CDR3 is CASSIDRGSNYGYTF. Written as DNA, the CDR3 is TGTGCCAGTAGTATAGACAGGGGATCTAACTATGGCTACACCTTC.

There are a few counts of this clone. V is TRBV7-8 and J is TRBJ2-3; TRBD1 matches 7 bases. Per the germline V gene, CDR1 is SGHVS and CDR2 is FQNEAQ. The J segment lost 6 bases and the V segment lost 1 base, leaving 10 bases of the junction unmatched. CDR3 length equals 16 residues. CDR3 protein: CASSLEGAGRRDTQYF. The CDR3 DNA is TGTGCCAGCAGCTTAGAGGGGGCAGGAAGGAGGGATACGCAGTATTTT.

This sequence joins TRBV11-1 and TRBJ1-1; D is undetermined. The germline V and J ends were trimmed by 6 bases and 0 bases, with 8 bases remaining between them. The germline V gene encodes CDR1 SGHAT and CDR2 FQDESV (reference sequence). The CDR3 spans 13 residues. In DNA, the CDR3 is TGTGCCAGCAGTCATCCCCTGAACACTGAAGCTTTCTTT. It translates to CASSHPLNTEAFF.

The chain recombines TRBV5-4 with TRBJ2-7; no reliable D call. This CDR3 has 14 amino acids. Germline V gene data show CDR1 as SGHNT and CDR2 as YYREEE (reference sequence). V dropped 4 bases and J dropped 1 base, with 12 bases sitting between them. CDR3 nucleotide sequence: TGTGCCAGCAGCAACGCCCTAGAATCCTACGAGCAGTACTTC. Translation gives CASSNALESYEQYF.

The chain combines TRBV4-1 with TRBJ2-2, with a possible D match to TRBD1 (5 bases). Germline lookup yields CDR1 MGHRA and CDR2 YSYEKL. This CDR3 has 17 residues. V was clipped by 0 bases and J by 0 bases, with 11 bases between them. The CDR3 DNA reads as TGCGCCAGCAGCCAAGAAGGACATCGGACGAACACCGGGGAGCTGTTTTTT. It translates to CASSQEGHRTNTGELFF.

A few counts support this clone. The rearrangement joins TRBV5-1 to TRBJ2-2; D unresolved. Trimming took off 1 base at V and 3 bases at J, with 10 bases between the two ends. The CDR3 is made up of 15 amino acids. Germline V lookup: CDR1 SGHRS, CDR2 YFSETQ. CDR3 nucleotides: TGCGCCAGCAGCTTGATTTACGGGTACACCGGGGAGCTGTTTTTT. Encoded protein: CASSLIYGYTGELFF.

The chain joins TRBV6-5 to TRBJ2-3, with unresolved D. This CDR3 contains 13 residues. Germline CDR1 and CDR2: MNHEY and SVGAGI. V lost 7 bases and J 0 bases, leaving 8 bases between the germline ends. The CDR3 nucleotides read TGTGCCAGCACAGAAGATAGCACAGATACGCAGTATTTT. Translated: CASTEDSTDTQYF.

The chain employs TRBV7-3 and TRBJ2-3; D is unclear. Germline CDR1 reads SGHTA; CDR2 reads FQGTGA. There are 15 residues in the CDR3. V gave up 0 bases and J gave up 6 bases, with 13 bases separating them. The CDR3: CASSLTAGSWDTQYF. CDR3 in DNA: TGTGCCAGCAGCTTAACGGCAGGCTCCTGGGATACGCAGTATTTT.

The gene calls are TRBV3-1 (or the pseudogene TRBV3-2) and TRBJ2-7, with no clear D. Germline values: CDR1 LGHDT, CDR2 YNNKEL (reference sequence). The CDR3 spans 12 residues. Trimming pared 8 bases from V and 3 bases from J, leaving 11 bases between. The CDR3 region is CASGTYSYEQYF. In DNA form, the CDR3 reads TGTGCCAGCGGCACATACAGCTACGAGCAGTACTTC.

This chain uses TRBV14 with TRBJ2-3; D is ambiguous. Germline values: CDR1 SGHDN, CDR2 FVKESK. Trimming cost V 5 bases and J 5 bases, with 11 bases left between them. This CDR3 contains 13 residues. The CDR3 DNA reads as TGTGCCAGCAGCAGGCGAGCGTTAGATACGCAGTATTTT. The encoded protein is CASSRRALDTQYF.

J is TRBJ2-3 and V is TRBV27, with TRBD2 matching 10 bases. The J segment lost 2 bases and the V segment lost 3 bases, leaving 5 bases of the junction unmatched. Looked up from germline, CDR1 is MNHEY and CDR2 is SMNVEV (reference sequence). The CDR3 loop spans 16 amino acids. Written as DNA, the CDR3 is TGTGCCAGCAGTTTGGTAGCGGGGGGACACACAGATACGCAGTATTTT. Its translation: CASSLVAGGHTDTQYF.

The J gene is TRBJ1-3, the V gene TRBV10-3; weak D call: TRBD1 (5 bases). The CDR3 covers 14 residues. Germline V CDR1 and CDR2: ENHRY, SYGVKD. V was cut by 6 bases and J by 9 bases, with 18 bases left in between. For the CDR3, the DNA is TGTGCCATCAGACCCACATACACCGGGGGCACCATATATTTT. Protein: CAIRPTYTGGTIYF.

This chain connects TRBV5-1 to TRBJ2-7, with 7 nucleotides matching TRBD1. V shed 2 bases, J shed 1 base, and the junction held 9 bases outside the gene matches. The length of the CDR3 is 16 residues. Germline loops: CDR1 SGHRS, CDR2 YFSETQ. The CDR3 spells CASSFSPQGESYEQYF. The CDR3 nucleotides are TGCGCCAGCAGCTTTAGTCCCCAGGGGGAGTCCTACGAGCAGTACTTC.

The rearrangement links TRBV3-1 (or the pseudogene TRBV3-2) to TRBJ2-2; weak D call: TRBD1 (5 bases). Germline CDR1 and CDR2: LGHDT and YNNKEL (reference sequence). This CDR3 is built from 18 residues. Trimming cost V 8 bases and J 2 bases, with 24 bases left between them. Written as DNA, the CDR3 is TGTGCCAGCCAGTGGGGCAGGACGGCTTCGTATAACACCGGGGAGCTGTTTTTT. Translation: CASQWGRTASYNTGELFF.

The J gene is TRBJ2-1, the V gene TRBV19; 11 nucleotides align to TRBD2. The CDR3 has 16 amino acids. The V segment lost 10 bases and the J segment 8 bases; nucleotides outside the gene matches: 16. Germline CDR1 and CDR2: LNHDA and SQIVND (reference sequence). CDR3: CATSTPLAGGKHEQFF. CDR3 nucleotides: TGTGCCACCAGTACCCCCCTAGCGGGGGGTAAGCATGAGCAGTTCTTC.

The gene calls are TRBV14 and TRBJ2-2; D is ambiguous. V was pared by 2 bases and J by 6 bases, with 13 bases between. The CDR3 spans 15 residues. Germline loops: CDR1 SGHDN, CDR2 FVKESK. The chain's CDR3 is CASSQSRVVAGELFF. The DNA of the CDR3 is TGTGCCAGCAGCCAATCTCGCGTCGTAGCCGGGGAGCTGTTTTTT.

The CDR3 loop reads CSARGGSNEKLFF. The CDR3 DNA sequence: TGCAGCGCTCGTGGAGGGTCTAATGAAAAACTGTTTTTT. The chain links TRBV20-1 to TRBJ1-4, with D uncertain. This CDR3 is 13 amino acids long. The germline gives CDR1 DFQATT, CDR2 SNEGSKA (reference sequence).

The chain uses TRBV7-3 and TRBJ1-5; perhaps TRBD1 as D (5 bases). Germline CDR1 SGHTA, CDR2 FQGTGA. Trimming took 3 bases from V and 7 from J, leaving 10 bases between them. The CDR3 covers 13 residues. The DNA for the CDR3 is TGTGCCAGCAGCTTGGACATTGGACAGCCCCAGCATTTT. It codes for CASSLDIGQPQHF.

CDR3 sequence reads: CAVETGGGYTF. The CDR3 DNA is TGTGCTGTCGAGACCGGAGGGGGCTACACCTTC. The chain employs TRBV12-3 or TRBV12-4 and TRBJ1-2; D gene uncertain. The CDR3 contains 11 residues.

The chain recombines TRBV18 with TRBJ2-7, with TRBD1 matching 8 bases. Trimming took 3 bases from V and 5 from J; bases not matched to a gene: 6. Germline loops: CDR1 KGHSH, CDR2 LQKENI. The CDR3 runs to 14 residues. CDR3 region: CASSPSQGENEQYF. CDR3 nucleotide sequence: TGTGCCAGCTCACCTTCACAGGGGGAAAACGAGCAGTACTTC.

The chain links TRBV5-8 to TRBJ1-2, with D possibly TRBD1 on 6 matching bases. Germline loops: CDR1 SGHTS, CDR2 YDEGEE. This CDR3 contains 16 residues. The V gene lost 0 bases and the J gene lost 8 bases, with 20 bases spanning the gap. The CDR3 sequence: CASSLEATLWGLGYTF. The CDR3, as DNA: TGTGCCAGCAGCTTGGAGGCTACCCTTTGGGGGCTGGGCTACACCTTC.

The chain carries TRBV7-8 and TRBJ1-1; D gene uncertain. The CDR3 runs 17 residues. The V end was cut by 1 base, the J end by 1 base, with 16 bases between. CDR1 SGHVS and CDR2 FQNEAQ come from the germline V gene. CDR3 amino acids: CASSLGGREGANTEAFF. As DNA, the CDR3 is TGTGCCAGCAGCTTAGGAGGTCGAGAGGGAGCGAACACTGAAGCTTTCTTT. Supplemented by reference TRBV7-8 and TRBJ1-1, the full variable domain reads GAGVSQSPRYKVAKRGQDVALRCDPISGHVSLFWYQQALGQGPEFLTYFQNEAQLDKSGLPSDRFFAERPEGSVSTLKIQRTQQEDSAVYLCASSLGGREGANTEAFFGQGTRLTVV.

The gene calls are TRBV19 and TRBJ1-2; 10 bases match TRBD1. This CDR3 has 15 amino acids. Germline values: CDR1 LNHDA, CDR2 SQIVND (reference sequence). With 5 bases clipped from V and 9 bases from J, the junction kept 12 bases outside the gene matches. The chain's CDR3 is CASSPPGTGASSYTF. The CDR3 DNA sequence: TGTGCCAGTAGTCCCCCCGGGACAGGGGCTTCCAGCTACACCTTC.

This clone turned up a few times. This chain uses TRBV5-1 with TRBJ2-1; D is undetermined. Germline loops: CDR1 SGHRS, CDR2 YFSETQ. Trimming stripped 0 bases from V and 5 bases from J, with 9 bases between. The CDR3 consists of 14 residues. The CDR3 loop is CASSLGQANNEQFF. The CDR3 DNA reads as TGCGCCAGCAGCTTGGGGCAGGCAAACAATGAGCAGTTCTTC. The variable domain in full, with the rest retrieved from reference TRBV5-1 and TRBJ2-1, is KAGVTQTPRYLIKTRGQQVTLSCSPISGHRSVSWYQQTPGQGLQFLFEYFSETQRNKGNFPGRFSGRQFSNSRSEMNVSTLELGDSALYLCASSLGQANNEQFFGPGTRLTVL.